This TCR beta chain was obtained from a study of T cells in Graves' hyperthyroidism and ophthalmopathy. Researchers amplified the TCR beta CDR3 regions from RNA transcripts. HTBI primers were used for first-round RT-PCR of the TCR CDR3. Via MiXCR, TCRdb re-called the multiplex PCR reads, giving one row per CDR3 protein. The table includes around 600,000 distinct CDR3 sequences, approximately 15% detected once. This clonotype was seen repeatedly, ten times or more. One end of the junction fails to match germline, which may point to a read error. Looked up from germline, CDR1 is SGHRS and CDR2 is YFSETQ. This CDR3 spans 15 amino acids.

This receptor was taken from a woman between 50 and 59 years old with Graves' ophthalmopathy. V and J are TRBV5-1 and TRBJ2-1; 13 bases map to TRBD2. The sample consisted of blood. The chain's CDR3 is CASSPGLAGVNEQFF. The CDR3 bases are TGTGCCAGCTCACCAGGACTAGCGGGAGTAAATGAGCAGTTCTTC.